The entry below describes one TCR beta chain. The length of the CDR3 is 14 residues. Per the germline V gene, CDR1 is SEHNR and CDR2 is FQNEAQ (reference sequence). Trimming left V 3 bases short and J 4 bases short, with 12 bases between. The data originate from a study of shared clonotypes between healthy human individuals. This table comes from immunoSEQ multiplex PCR, and its TCRdb copy is limited to in-frame clones, with some not included. The sample lists 2.3 million or so clones, more than 85% occurring once. This rearrangement joins TRBV7-9 to TRBJ1-1, with D possibly being TRBD1 (6 bases). The receptor comes from a man between 18 and 29 years old in good health. Some clones in this sample may be carry-over from other donors' samples. The sequenced sample was naive CD4+ T cells from PBMCs. Subset here: CD45RA+ positively selected. This CDR3 reads CASSLLQGSTEAFF. The CDR3 DNA sequence: TGTGCCAGCAGCTTGCTGCAGGGGAGCACTGAAGCTTTCTTT. Filled out from reference TRBV7-9 and TRBJ1-1, the complete variable domain reads DTGVSQNPRHKITKRGQNVTFRCDPISEHNRLYWYRQTLGQGPEFLTYFQNEAQLEKSRLLSDRFSAERPKGSFSTLEIQRTEQGDSAMYLCASSLLQGSTEAFFGQGTRLTVV.